This T cell receptor beta chain emerged from a study of blood T cell repertoires in COVID-19. Germline CDR1 and CDR2: MNHEY and SMNVEV (reference sequence). The trim removed 5 bases at V and 0 bases at J, leaving 10 bases unmatched. This CDR3 is 18 amino acids long. Data came from immunoSEQ multiplex PCR; TCRdb stores just in-frame clones and leaves some out. The table records roughly 63,000 clones, around 80% of them present only once. This chain uses TRBV27 with TRBJ2-1; TRBD2 agrees at 10 bases. Sequencing was done on a sample of peripheral blood. The sequence came from a human donor in a cohort sampled during active COVID-19. The CDR3 DNA reads as TGTGCCAGCAGTGACCGGGGACTAGCGCGGAGCTCCTACAATGAGCAGTTCTTC. Its protein is CASSDRGLARSSYNEQFF.